Listed below are T cell receptor beta chains from one sample, sequenced in a study of control samples from healthy donors and cancer patients. Measured with immunoSEQ multiplex PCR; TCRdb has only the in-frame clones, and not every one. The table lists approximately 70,000 clones, around 87% of them singletons. Sequencing was performed on PBMCs. Receptors were obtained from a woman in her forties or fifties with head and neck cancer. CDR3s include the opening cysteine and the closing phenylalanine or tryptophan. D genes are given only for firm matches. The size entry is marked missing in some rows and otherwise reads once, few, many or a size class.

V gene	clone size	D gene	J gene	CDR3 protein	CDR3 DNA
TRBV10-1	NA	TRBD1	TRBJ1-1	CASRRTGGRWMEWNTEAFF	TGCGCCAGCAGAAGGACAGGGGGCCGCTGGATGGAGTGGAACACTGAAGCTTTCTTT
TRBV27	few	NA	TRBJ1-6	CASSLSGGYGSPLHF	TGTGCCAGCAGTTTATCGGGCGGGTATGGTTCACCCCTCCACTTT
TRBV11-3	NA	TRBD2	TRBJ2-1	CASSSASGGAPGNEQFF	TGTGCCAGCAGCTCGGCTAGCGGGGGGGCCCCGGGCAATGAGCAGTTCTTC
TRBV4-3	NA	TRBD2	TRBJ2-1	CASSHPGGRKNEQFF	TGCGCCAGCAGCCATCCCGGGGGGAGGAAGAATGAGCAGTTCTTC
TRBV6-5	NA	NA	TRBJ1-2	CASSPSGYGYTF	TGTGCCAGCAGCCCGAGTGGCTATGGCTACACCTTC
TRBV5-1	NA	NA	TRBJ1-2	CASRFDRLNYGYTF	TGCGCCAGCAGGTTTGACAGGCTTAACTATGGCTACACCTTC
TRBV6-5	NA	NA	TRBJ1-1	CASSYSPGSDTEAFF	TGTGCCAGCAGTTACTCGCCGGGTTCGGACACTGAAGCTTTCTTT
TRBV4-3	NA	TRBD2	TRBJ2-1	CASSQDFGGAYNEQFF	TGCGCCAGCAGCCAAGATTTCGGGGGGGCGTACAATGAGCAGTTCTTC
TRBV5-5	NA	NA	TRBJ2-2	CASSLKSQTGSANTGELFF	TGTGCCAGCAGCCTAAAATCTCAGACGGGCTCCGCGAACACCGGGGAGCTGTTTTTT
TRBV3-1/TRBV3-2	NA	NA	TRBJ1-2	CASSRREVGGYTF	TGTGCCAGCAGCCGCAGGGAGGTCGGGGGCTACACCTTC
TRBV18	NA	NA	TRBJ1-3	CASSKRAVSGADSGNTIYF	TGTGCCAGCTCAAAACGGGCGGTATCTGGCGCCGACTCTGGAAACACCATATATTTT
TRBV5-5	NA	TRBD1	TRBJ2-5	CASSLDIGGQGARVGETQYF	TGTGCCAGCAGCTTGGATATCGGGGGACAGGGGGCGCGTGTAGGAGAGACCCAGTACTTC
TRBV11-2	once	NA	TRBJ2-2	CASSRTRAKNTGELFF	TGTGCCAGCAGCCGAACAAGGGCAAAGAACACCGGGGAGCTGTTTTTT
TRBV2	NA	NA	TRBJ1-5	CASTGDSNQPQHF	TGTGCCAGCACGGGGGATAGCAATCAGCCCCAGCATTTT
TRBV2	NA	TRBD1	TRBJ2-3	CASSFTGTGGWGTDTQYF	TGTGCCAGCAGTTTTACCGGGACAGGGGGTTGGGGCACAGATACGCAGTATTTT
TRBV6-2/TRBV6-3	NA	NA	TRBJ2-7	CASSSAAARTGEQYF	TGTGCCAGCAGTTCAGCGGCCGCGAGAACTGGGGAGCAGTACTTC
TRBV28	once	TRBD1	TRBJ1-5	CASSKDRGRQPQHF	TGTGCCAGCAGTAAGGACAGGGGGCGTCAGCCCCAGCATTTT
TRBV2	NA	NA	TRBJ1-5	CASKGTISNQPQHF	TGTGCCAGCAAGGGCACTATTAGCAATCAGCCCCAGCATTTT
TRBV5-5	NA	NA	TRBJ1-6	CASSERGGDSDYYNSPLHF	TGTGCCAGCAGCGAGCGAGGGGGGGACTCGGATTACTATAATTCACCCCTCCACTTT
TRBV7-9	NA	TRBD1	TRBJ1-2	CASLPGQGFYGYTF	TGTGCCAGCTTACCGGGACAGGGATTCTATGGCTACACCTTC
TRBV7-8	NA	NA	TRBJ1-1	CASSLEAGMNTEAFF	TGTGCCAGCAGCTTAGAAGCGGGGATGAACACTGAAGCTTTCTTT
TRBV10-3	NA	NA	TRBJ2-3	CAIRSIADTQYF	TGTGCCATCAGGAGTATCGCAGATACGCAGTATTTT
TRBV9	NA	NA	TRBJ2-3	CASSVAGTDTQYF	TGTGCCAGCAGCGTAGCGGGCACAGATACGCAGTATTTT
TRBV3-1/TRBV3-2	once	NA	TRBJ1-5	CASSPDNSNQPQHF	TGTGCCAGCAGCCCGGACAATAGCAATCAGCCCCAGCATTTT
TRBV7-9	NA	NA	TRBJ1-4	CASSLFMAGEKLFF	TGTGCCAGCAGCTTATTTATGGCGGGGGAAAAACTGTTTTTT
TRBV28	NA	NA	TRBJ1-4	CVSSSFTGYDNEKLFF	TGTGTCAGCAGTTCCTTTACAGGGTATGATAATGAAAAACTGTTTTTT
TRBV9	once	TRBD2	TRBJ2-5	CASSVDPSGGLQETQYF	TGTGCCAGCAGCGTAGATCCTAGCGGGGGCCTACAAGAGACCCAGTACTTC
TRBV19	NA	NA	TRBJ2-5	CASSKAPGAVGETQYF	TGTGCCAGTAGTAAGGCCCCAGGGGCCGTAGGAGAGACCCAGTACTTC
TRBV24-1	once	NA	TRBJ2-2	CATANTGELFF	TGTGCCACCGCGAACACCGGGGAGCTGTTTTTT
TRBV27	NA	TRBD1	TRBJ1-2	CASSYYVGDSNGYTF	TGTGCCAGCAGTTATTACGTGGGGGACAGTAATGGCTACACCTTC